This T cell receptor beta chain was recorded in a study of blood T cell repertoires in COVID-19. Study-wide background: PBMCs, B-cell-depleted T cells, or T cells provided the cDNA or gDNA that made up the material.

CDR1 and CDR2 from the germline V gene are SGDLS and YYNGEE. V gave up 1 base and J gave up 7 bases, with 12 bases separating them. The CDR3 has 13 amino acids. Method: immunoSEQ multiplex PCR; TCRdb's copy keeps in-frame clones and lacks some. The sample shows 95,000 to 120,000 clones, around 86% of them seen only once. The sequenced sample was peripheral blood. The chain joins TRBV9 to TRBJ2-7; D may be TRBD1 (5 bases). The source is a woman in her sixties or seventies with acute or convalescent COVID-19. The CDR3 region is CASSVISGAEQYF. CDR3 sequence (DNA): TGTGCCAGCAGCGTAATATCTGGGGCGGAGCAGTACTTC.